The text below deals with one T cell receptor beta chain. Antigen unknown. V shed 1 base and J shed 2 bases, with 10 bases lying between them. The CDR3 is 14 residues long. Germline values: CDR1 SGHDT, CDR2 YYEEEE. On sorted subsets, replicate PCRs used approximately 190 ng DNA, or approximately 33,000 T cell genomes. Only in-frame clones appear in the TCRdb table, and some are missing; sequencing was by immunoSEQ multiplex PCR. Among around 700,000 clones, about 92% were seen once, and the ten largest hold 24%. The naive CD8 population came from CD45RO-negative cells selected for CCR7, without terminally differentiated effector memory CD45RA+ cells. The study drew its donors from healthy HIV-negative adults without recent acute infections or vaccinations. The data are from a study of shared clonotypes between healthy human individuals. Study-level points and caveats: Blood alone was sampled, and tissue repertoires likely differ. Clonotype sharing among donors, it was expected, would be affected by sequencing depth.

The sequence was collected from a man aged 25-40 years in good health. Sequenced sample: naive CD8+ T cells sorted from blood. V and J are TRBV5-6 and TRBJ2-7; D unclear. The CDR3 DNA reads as TGTGCCAGCAGCTTGCCAGAATACCCCTACGAGCAGTACTTC. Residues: CASSLPEYPYEQYF.